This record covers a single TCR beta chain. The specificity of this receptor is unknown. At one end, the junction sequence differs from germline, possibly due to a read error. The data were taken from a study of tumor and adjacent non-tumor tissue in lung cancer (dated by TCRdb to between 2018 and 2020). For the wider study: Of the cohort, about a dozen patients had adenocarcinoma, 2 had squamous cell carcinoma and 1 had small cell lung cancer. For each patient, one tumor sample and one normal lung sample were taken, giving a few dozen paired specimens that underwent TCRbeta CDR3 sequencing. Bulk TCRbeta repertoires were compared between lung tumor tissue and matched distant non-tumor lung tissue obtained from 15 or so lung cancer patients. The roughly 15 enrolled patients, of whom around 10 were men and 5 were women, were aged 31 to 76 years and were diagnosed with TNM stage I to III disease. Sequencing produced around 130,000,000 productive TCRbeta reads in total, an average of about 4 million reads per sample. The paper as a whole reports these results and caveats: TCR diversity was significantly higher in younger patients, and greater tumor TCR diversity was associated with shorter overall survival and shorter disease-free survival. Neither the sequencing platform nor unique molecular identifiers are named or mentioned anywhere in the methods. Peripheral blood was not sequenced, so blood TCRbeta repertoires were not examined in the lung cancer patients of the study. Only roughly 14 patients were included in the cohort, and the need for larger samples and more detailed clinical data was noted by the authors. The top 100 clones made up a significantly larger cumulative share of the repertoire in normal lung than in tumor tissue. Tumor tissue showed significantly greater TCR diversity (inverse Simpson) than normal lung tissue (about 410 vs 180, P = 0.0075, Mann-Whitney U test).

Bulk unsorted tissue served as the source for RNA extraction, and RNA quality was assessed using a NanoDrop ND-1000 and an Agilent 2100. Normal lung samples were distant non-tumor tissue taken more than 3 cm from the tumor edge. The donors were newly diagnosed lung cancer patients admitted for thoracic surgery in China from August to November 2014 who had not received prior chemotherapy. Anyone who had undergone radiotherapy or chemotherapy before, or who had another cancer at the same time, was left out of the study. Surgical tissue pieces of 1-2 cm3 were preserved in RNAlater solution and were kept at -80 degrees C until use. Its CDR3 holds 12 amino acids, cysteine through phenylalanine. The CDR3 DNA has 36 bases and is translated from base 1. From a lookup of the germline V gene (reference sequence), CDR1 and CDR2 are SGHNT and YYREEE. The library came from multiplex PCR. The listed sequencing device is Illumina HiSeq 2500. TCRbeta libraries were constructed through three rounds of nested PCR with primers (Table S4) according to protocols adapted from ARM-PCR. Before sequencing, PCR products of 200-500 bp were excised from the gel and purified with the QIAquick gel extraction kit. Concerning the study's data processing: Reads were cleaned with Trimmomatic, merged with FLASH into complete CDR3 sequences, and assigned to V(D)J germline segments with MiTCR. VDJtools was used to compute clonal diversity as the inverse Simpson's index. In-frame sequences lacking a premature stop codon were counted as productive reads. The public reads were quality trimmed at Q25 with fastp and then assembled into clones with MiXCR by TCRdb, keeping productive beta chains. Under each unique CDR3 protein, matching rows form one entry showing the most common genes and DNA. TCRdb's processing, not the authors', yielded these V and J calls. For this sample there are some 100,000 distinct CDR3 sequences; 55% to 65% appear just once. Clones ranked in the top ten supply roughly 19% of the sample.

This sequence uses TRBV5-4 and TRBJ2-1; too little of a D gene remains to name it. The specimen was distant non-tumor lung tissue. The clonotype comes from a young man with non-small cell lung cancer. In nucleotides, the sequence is TGTGCCAGCGGCTTGGGTGGGAATGAGCAGATCTTC. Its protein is CASGLGGNEQIF.